Given below is one TCR beta chain in context. Its antigen is unknown. 60 Vbeta and 13 Jbeta primers were used in PCR. Profiled with immunoSEQ multiplex PCR; TCRdb holds only in-frame clones, not every one. The sample records more than 130,000 clones, more than 70% being singletons. Germline V lookup: CDR1 SGHRS, CDR2 YFSETQ. The CDR3 covers 17 residues. Unmatched junction bases numbered 8, after V lost 6 bases and J lost 0 bases. This entry comes from a study of cytomegalovirus exposure and HLA in healthy donors. About the study: Across around 400 genotyped donors, 81% landed in the Caucasian-associated ancestry cluster. Whole-study findings and limits: A prior analysis recorded that most TCR beta V segments were productive about 90% or about 30% of the time. Associated with HLA alleles at 0.05 false discovery rate in a later analysis were about 17,000 TCR beta sequences.

Unrecorded immune exposures were likely, despite nominal health at sampling. This chain links TRBV5-1 with TRBJ2-3; 12 nucleotides line up with TRBD2. This TCR came from a woman in her fifties or sixties in good health and CMV-seronegative. The specimen was PBMCs. CDR3 protein: CASTELAGGLSTDTQYF. CDR3 sequence (DNA): TGCGCCAGCACCGAACTAGCGGGGGGCCTCAGCACAGATACGCAGTATTTT.